These 5 T cell receptor beta chains were sequenced from one sample in a study of shared clonotypes between healthy human individuals. Data came from immunoSEQ multiplex PCR; TCRdb stores just in-frame clones and leaves some out. The sample lists over 700,000 clones; 72% were seen once. The sequenced sample consisted of memory CD4+ T cells sorted from blood. The sample's subset: CD45RA-negative fraction. The receptors stem from a woman aged 25 to 39 in good health.

With regard to this clone: Other DNA sequences of this sample code for an identical CDR3. The chain uses TRBV5-1 and TRBJ2-5; D call uncertain. The CDR3 extends over 12 amino acids. With 1 base removed from V and 5 bases from J, the gap between germline ends came to 6 bases. The germline CDR1 and CDR2 sequences are SGHRS and YFSETQ. CDR3 nucleotides: TGCGCCAGCAGCTTGCGAAGGGAGACCCAGTACTTC. Translating gives CASSLRRETQYF.

This chain links TRBV5-4 with TRBJ2-2; 9 bases are a match to TRBD2. Trimming removed 4 bases from V and 3 bases from J; junction bases left unmatched: 16. This CDR3 spans 19 amino acids. Looked up from germline, CDR1 is SGHNT and CDR2 is YYREEE (reference sequence). CDR3 loop: CASSRAPAGGGDYTGELFF. The CDR3, as DNA: TGTGCCAGCAGCCGAGCTCCCGCGGGAGGGGGAGATTACACCGGGGAGCTGTTTTTT.

The chain is built from TRBV5-1 and TRBJ2-1; D is ambiguous. Germline V lookup: CDR1 SGHRS, CDR2 YFSETQ. V dropped 4 bases and J dropped 5 bases, with 13 bases sitting between them. The CDR3 loop spans 14 amino acids. The CDR3 sequence: CASSTAYRNNEQFF. In DNA form, the CDR3 reads TGCGCCAGCAGCACCGCATACCGCAACAATGAGCAGTTCTTC. Looking up the rest from reference TRBV5-1 and TRBJ2-1 gives the full variable domain: KAGVTQTPRYLIKTRGQQVTLSCSPISGHRSVSWYQQTPGQGLQFLFEYFSETQRNKGNFPGRFSGRQFSNSRSEMNVSTLELGDSALYLCASSTAYRNNEQFFGPGTRLTVL.

The V and J genes are TRBV19 and TRBJ2-1; tentative D call: TRBD2 (6 bases). CDR3 length equals 13 residues. Trimming shortened V by 5 bases and J by 7 bases, and 12 bases separated the two germline ends. Germline-derived CDR1 and CDR2 are LNHDA and SQIVND (reference sequence). This chain's CDR3 is CASSRSSGNEQFF. The CDR3 coding sequence is TGTGCCAGTAGTCGAAGTAGCGGAAATGAGCAGTTCTTC.

This clone was seen a handful of times. This chain joins TRBV19 and TRBJ1-1, with TRBD1 matching 7 bases. Germline assignment: CDR1 LNHDA and CDR2 SQIVND (reference sequence). This CDR3 comprises 13 residues. J was trimmed by 2 bases and V by 6 bases; bases with no gene match: 3. CDR3 bases: TGTGCCAGTAGGGACAGGATTAACACTGAAGCTTTCTTT. It specifies CASRDRINTEAFF.